Each of the 15 T cell receptor beta chains below was sequenced from the same sample in a study of blood T cell repertoires in COVID-19 (dated by TCRdb to 2020 to 2022). Library prep was done by the immunoSEQ multiplex PCR assay. The source is immuneACCESS, and TCRdb retained only in-frame sequences with V and J called. Part of the clones is not carried over; for the studies checked, unresolved V genes explain less than half of this, and the remainder is unexplained. Within this sample are about 46,000 clones, with 80% to 90% of them counted one time only. Of the sample, 15% to 18% is held by the ten largest clones. Specimen: peripheral blood. The receptors shown here come from a human donor in a cohort sampled during active COVID-19. The donor label of this sample is uncertain.

V usage is TRBV14 and J usage is TRBJ2-1, with 12 bases lining up with TRBD2. This CDR3 region has 18 residues. Germline CDR1 reads SGHDN; CDR2 reads FVKESK. V trimming: 3 bases; J trimming: 0 bases; junction bases outside the gene matches: 6. In DNA, the CDR3 is TGTGCCAGCAGCCACGGGCTAGCGGGGGGGTACTCCTACAATGAGCAGTTCTTC. This gives the protein CASSHGLAGGYSYNEQFF.

The chain carries TRBV6-6 and TRBJ2-5; 7 bases map to TRBD2. Trimming at V came to 7 bases and at J to 1 base, leaving 12 bases not matched to a gene. Germline CDR1 is MNHNY and CDR2 is SVGAGI (reference sequence). The CDR3 has 16 residues. The CDR3: CASTRRGSQIQETQYF. The DNA for the CDR3 is TGTGCCAGCACTCGGCGGGGGAGTCAAATCCAAGAGACCCAGTACTTC.

The CDR3: CASSLGSGDRGYGYTF. The CDR3 nucleotides are TGTGCCAGCAGCTTAGGGAGTGGGGACAGGGGCTATGGCTACACCTTC. The chain employs TRBV7-9 and TRBJ1-2; 10 nucleotides match TRBD1. After removal of 1 base from V and 4 bases from J, the junction contained 6 bases not matched to a gene. This CDR3 spans 16 amino acids. From germline, CDR1 is SEHNR and CDR2 FQNEAQ (reference sequence).

The rearrangement links TRBV19 to TRBJ1-5; the D is unclear. Looked up from germline, CDR1 is LNHDA and CDR2 is SQIVND (reference sequence). Trimming took off 6 bases at V and 0 bases at J, with 12 bases between the two ends. The CDR3 contains 15 residues. The CDR3 DNA reads as TGTGCCAGTAGCCTCGAACCCTATAGCAATCAGCCCCAGCATTTT. As protein: CASSLEPYSNQPQHF. The variable domain in full, with the rest retrieved from reference TRBV19 and TRBJ1-5, is DGGITQSPKYLFRKEGQNVTLSCEQNLNHDAMYWYRQDPGQGLRLIYYSQIVNDFQKGDIAEGYSVSREKKESFPLTVTSAQKNPTAFYLCASSLEPYSNQPQHFGDGTRLSIL.

The genes are TRBV3-1 (or the pseudogene TRBV3-2) and TRBJ2-3; TRBD1 matches 10 bases. Trimming cost V 4 bases and J 6 bases; bases outside gene matches: 10. The length of the CDR3 is 16 residues. Germline assignment: CDR1 LGHDT and CDR2 YNNKEL (reference sequence). CDR3 amino acids: CASSRRQGANVDTQYF. As DNA, the CDR3 is TGTGCCAGCAGCCGTCGACAGGGGGCAAACGTGGATACGCAGTATTTT.

The rearrangement joins TRBV11-2 to TRBJ1-6; 7 bases map to TRBD1. The CDR3 has 15 amino acids. Germline-derived CDR1 and CDR2 are SGHAT and FQNNGV. V lost 5 bases to trimming and J lost 7 bases; unmatched junction nucleotides: 8. The CDR3 sequence is CASSAAGTVNSPLHF. In nucleotides, the CDR3 is TGTGCCAGCAGCGCCGCCGGGACAGTGAATTCACCCCTCCACTTT.

The chain joins TRBV9 to TRBJ2-3, with a weak D call TRBD1 (6 bases). The CDR3 is made up of 17 amino acids. V lost 3 bases, J lost 4 bases, and 21 bases lay in between. The germline V gene encodes CDR1 SGDLS and CDR2 YYNGEE. The CDR3: CASSGTAGARSADTQYF. CDR3 DNA: TGTGCCAGCAGCGGGACAGCCGGTGCCCGAAGCGCAGATACGCAGTATTTT.

The gene calls are TRBV5-1 and TRBJ1-1; unclear D gene. Per the germline V gene, CDR1 is SGHRS and CDR2 is YFSETQ. The CDR3 is 15 residues long. Trimming pared 3 bases from V and 6 bases from J, leaving 18 bases between. The CDR3 bases are TGCGCCAGCAGCTCCGGCTATAGCGGTGGGGCTGAAGCTTTCTTT. Encoded protein: CASSSGYSGGAEAFF.

The chain employs TRBV30 and TRBJ2-2; D may be TRBD2 (7 bases). Germline CDR1 and CDR2: GTSNPN and SVGIG (reference sequence). The CDR3 has 14 residues. V was pared by 4 bases and J by 4 bases, with 13 bases between. The CDR3 loop reads CAWIGGGGTGELFF. The DNA of the CDR3 is TGTGCCTGGATAGGAGGGGGGGGCACCGGGGAGCTGTTTTTT.

The J gene is TRBJ2-1, the V gene TRBV3-1 (or the pseudogene TRBV3-2), with 10 bases aligning to TRBD2. The V gene's germline CDR1 is LGHDT and CDR2 YNNKEL (reference sequence). V was pared by 4 bases and J by 3 bases, with 3 bases of the junction left unmatched. There are 15 residues in the CDR3. The CDR3 here is CASSPGTSDYNEQFF. The CDR3 nucleotides are TGTGCCAGCAGCCCTGGGACTAGCGACTACAATGAGCAGTTCTTC.

The chain uses TRBV15 and TRBJ1-2; 12 bases match TRBD1. This CDR3 contains 19 residues. V shed 1 base and J 3 bases; nucleotides not matched to a gene: 12. Germline assignment: CDR1 LNHNV and CDR2 YYDKDF (reference sequence). CDR3 in DNA: TGTGCCACCAGCAGAGCTGGTTTGGGACAGGGGGCGCAGTACTATGGCTACACCTTC. The encoded protein is CATSRAGLGQGAQYYGYTF.

The chain employs TRBV6-1 and TRBJ1-4; D is possibly TRBD1 (6 bases). V was shortened by 1 base and J by 5 bases, with 17 bases between the two germline ends. CDR3 length: 17 residues. The germline CDR1 and CDR2 sequences are MNHNS and SASEGT. The chain's CDR3 is CASSEGRRTVQNEKLFF. The CDR3 DNA is TGTGCCAGCAGTGAAGGCCGTCGGACAGTCCAGAATGAAAAACTGTTTTTT.

This chain's CDR3 is CASSQDPGASDTQYF. The CDR3 region has the DNA TGCGCCAGCAGCCAAGATCCTGGGGCATCAGATACGCAGTATTTT. The V call is TRBV4-3, the J call TRBJ2-3; TRBD1 is a possible D gene (5 bases). Germline V gene lookup returns CDR1 LGHNA and CDR2 YSLEER. V dropped 0 bases and J dropped 4 bases, with 11 bases sitting between them. The CDR3 is made up of 15 amino acids.

The chain employs TRBV6-5 and TRBJ1-6, with 7 bases matching TRBD1. Germline CDR1 and CDR2: MNHEY and SVGAGI. J was trimmed by 5 bases and V by 7 bases; bases with no gene match: 5. The CDR3 extends over 14 amino acids. The CDR3 is CASKGDSNNSPLHF. CDR3 DNA sequence: TGTGCCAGCAAGGGGGACAGTAATAATTCACCCCTCCACTTT.

This chain links TRBV11-2 with TRBJ2-5; 11 bases line up with TRBD2. V gave up 1 base and J gave up 4 bases; unmatched junction bases: 5. The germline CDR1 and CDR2 sequences are SGHAT and FQNNGV. The CDR3 totals 16 residues. CDR3 DNA: TGTGCCAGCAGCTTAGTAGCGGGGGGGGCCCTAGAGACCCAGTACTTC. This encodes CASSLVAGGALETQYF.